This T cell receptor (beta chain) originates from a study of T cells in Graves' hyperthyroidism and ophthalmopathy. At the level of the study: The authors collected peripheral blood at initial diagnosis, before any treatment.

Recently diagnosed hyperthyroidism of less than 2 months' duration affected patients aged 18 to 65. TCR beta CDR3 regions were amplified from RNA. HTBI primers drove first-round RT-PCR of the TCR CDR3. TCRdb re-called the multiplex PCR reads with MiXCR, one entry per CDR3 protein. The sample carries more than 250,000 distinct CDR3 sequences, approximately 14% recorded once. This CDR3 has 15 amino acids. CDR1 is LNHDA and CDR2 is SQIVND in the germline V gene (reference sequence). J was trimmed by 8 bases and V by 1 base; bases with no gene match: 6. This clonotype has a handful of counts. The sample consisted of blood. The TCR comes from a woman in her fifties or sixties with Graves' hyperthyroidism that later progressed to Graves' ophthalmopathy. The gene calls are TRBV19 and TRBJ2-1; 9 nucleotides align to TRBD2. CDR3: CASSIGLAGSYEQFF. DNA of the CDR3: TGTGCCAGTAGTATAGGGCTAGCGGGGAGCTATGAGCAGTTCTTC.